This T cell receptor (beta chain) was profiled in a study of graft-versus-host responses after intestinal transplantation. Study summary: Tacrolimus plus steroids were given to all recipients for about three years, preceded by anti-thymocyte globulin induction.

About this clone: Its antigen is unidentified.

Assay: immunoSEQ multiplex PCR; the TCRdb copy retains only in-frame clones and omits some. The data contain about 71,000 clones, roughly 91% of them singletons. Looked up from germline, CDR1 is MGHRA and CDR2 is YSYEKL. Germline trimming cut 0 bases from V and 3 bases from J; bases unmatched to any gene: 4. There are 16 residues in the CDR3. J is TRBJ2-3 and V is TRBV4-1, with 9 positions matching TRBD1. The starting material was unstimulated CD8+ T cells sorted from spleen or lymph node cells, obtained before intestinal transplant. This clonotype originated in a human donor who received an intestinal transplant. CDR3 coding DNA: TGCGCCAGCAGCCAAGAGGACAGGGGTAGGACAGATACGCAGTATTTT. It yields the protein CASSQEDRGRTDTQYF.